This T cell receptor (beta chain) was profiled in a study of lymphopenia after photon versus proton radiotherapy. The CDR3 sequence is 11 residues long. The V end was cut by 1 base, the J end by 6 bases, with 7 bases between. From germline, CDR1 is GTSNPN and CDR2 SVGIG (reference sequence). Using immunoSEQ multiplex PCR, the repertoire was profiled, and TCRdb retains in-frame clones only, with some absent. The repertoire holds about 61,000 clones, with approximately 86% as singletons. J is TRBJ2-7 and V is TRBV30; D is undetermined. This sequence originates from a man in his forties with gastric cancer. Source: peripheral blood, taken from a patient treated with photon-based radiotherapy. In DNA, the CDR3 is TGTGCCTGGAGTGCCCCAGGCGAGCAGTACTTC. This encodes CAWSAPGEQYF.